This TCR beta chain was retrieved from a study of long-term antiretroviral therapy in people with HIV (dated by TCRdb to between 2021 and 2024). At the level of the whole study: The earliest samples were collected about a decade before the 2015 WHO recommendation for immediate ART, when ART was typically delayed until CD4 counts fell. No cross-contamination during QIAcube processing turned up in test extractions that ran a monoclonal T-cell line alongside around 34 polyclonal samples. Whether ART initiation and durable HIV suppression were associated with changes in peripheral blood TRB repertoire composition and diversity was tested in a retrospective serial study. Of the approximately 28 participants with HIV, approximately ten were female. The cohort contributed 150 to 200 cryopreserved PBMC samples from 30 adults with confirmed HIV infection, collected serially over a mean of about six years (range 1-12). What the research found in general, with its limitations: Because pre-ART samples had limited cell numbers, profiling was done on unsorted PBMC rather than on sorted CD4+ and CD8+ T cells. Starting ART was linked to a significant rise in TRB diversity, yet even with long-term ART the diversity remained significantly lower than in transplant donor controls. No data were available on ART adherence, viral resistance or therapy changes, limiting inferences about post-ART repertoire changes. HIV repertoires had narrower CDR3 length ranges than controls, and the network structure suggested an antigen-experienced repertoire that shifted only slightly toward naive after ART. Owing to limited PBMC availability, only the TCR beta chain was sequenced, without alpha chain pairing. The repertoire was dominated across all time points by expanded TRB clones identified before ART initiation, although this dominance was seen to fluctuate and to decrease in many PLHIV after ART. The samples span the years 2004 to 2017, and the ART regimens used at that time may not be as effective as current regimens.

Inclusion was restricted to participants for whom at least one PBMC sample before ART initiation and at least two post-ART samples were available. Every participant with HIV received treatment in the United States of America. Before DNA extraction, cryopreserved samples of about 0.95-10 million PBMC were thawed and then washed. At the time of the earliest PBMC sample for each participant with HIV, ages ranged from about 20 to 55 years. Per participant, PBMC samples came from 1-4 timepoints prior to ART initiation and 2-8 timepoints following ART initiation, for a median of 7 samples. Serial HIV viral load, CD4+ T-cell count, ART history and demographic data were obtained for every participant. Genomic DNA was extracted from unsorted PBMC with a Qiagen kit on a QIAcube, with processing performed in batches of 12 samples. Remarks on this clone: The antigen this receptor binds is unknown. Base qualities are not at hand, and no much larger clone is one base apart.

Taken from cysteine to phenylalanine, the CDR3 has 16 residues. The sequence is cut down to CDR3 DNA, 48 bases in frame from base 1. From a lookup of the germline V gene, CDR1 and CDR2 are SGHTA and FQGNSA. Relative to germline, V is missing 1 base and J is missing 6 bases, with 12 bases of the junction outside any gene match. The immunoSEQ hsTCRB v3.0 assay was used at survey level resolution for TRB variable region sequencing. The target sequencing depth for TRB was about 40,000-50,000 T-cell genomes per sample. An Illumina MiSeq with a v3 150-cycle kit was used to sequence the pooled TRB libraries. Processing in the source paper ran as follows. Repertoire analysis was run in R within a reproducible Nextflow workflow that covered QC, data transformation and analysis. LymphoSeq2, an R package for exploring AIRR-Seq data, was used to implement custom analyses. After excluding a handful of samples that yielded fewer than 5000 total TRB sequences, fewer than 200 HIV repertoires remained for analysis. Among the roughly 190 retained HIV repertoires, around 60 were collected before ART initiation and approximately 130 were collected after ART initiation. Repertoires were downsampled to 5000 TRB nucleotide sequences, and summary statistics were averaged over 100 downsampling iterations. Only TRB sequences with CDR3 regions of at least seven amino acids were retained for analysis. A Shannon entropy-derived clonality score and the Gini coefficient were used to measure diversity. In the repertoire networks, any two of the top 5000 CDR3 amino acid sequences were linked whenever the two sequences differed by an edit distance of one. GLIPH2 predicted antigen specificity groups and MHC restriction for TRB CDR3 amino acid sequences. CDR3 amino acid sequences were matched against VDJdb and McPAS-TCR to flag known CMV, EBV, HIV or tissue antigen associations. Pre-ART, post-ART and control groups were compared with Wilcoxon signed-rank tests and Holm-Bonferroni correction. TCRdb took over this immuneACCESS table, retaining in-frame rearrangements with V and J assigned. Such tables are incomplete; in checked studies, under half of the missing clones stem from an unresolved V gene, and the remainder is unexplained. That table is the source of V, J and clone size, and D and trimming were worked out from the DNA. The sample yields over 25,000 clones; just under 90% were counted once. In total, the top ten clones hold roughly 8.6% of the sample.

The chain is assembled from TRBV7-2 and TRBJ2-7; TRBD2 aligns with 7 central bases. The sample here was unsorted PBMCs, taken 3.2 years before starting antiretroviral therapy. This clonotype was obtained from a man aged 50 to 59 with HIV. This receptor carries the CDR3 CASSLVPTSSPGEQYF. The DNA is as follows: TGTGCCAGCAGCTTAGTCCCGACTAGCTCTCCCGGCGAGCAGTACTTC.